The 29 T cell receptor beta chains in this list originate from one sample, sequenced in a study of blood T cell repertoires in COVID-19 (dated by TCRdb to the early 2020s). The library was made by the immunoSEQ multiplex PCR assay. TCRdb's version of the immuneACCESS table is confined to in-frame rearrangements and falls short of the full clone set. An unresolved V gene accounts for under half of the shortfall where checked; the remainder is of unknown origin. Here the sample has some 210,000 clones; 81% occur a single time. Approximately 9% of the sample is held by the ten biggest clonotypes. The sample taken for sequencing was PBMCs or T cells enriched from blood (not recorded which). The receptor source for this set is a woman aged 50 to 60 with acute COVID-19.

This clone was observed a few times. The V call is TRBV28, the J call TRBJ2-7, with D maybe TRBD2 (6 bases). Germline V CDR1 and CDR2: MDHEN, SYDVKM. The CDR3 is 15 residues long. Between the trimmed V and J ends, which lost 7 bases and 0 bases, there was a span of 16 bases. CDR3 nucleotide sequence: TGTGCCAGCACCACTGGAGGGAGCGGCTCCTACGAGCAGTACTTC. Residues: CASTTGGSGSYEQYF.

V gene TRBV2 combines with J gene TRBJ2-7; TRBD2 aligns across 8 bases. The CDR3 is 15 residues long. The trim removed 6 bases at V and 2 bases at J, leaving 9 bases unmatched. Per germline, CDR1 SNHLY and CDR2 FYNNEI. The CDR3 loop is CASRKGERETYEQYF. CDR3 coding DNA: TGTGCCAGCAGGAAAGGGGAGCGGGAGACCTACGAGCAGTACTTC.

The chain is built from TRBV5-1 and TRBJ2-7, with 15 bases lining up with TRBD2. Germline trimming cut 3 bases from V and 0 bases from J; bases unmatched to any gene: 4. This CDR3 spans 17 amino acids. Germline loops: CDR1 SGHRS, CDR2 YFSETQ. CDR3 DNA sequence: TGCGCCAGCAGCTCTGGGACTAGCGGGGGGAACTCCTACGAGCAGTACTTC. Amino acids: CASSSGTSGGNSYEQYF.

The sample holds a few counts of this clone. The V gene is TRBV7-8, the J gene TRBJ2-2, with 7 bases that match TRBD2. V lost 3 bases to trimming and J lost 5 bases; unmatched junction nucleotides: 3. Germline V gene sequence: CDR1 SGHVS, CDR2 FQNEAQ. The CDR3 contains 14 residues. The CDR3 nucleotides are TGTGCCAGCAGCTTCTCGGGAGGAACCGGGGAGCTGTTTTTT. Encoded protein: CASSFSGGTGELFF.

This clone was seen a handful of times. The chain is built from TRBV19 and TRBJ2-7; 7 bases agree with TRBD1. V lost 1 base and J lost 0; bases outside the gene matches: 6. CDR1 LNHDA and CDR2 SQIVND come from the germline V gene (reference sequence). The CDR3 is made up of 16 amino acids. CDR3 loop: CASSIARGTASYEQYF. CDR3 DNA: TGTGCCAGTAGTATAGCGAGAGGGACAGCCTCCTACGAGCAGTACTTC.

This clone was counted once. The chain is built from TRBV11-2 and TRBJ2-3; 9 bases fit TRBD2. J was trimmed by 1 base and V by 2 bases; bases with no gene match: 4. Germline loops: CDR1 SGHAT, CDR2 FQNNGV. CDR3 length: 16 amino acids. DNA of the CDR3: TGTGCCAGCAGCTTATTTGGCGGGGGGGGCACAGATACGCAGTATTTT. Translating gives CASSLFGGGGTDTQYF.

In nucleotides, the CDR3 is TGTGCCAGCAGCCAGCGGGCTAGCGGGAGTTACAATGAGCAGTTCTTC. Encoded protein: CASSQRASGSYNEQFF. The gene calls are TRBV3-1 (or the pseudogene TRBV3-2) and TRBJ2-1; 10 bases map to TRBD2. Germline CDR1 LGHDT, CDR2 YNNKEL (reference sequence). The junction had 6 bases not matched to a gene; V was cut back by 3 bases and J by 4 bases. The CDR3 is 16 amino acids.

This clone was counted between two and nine times. The chain combines TRBV6-1 with TRBJ2-7; 11 bases line up with TRBD2. The V gene's germline CDR1 is MNHNS and CDR2 SASEGT. The CDR3 has 13 residues. V gave up 3 bases and J gave up 7 bases; unmatched junction bases: 2. The DNA for the CDR3 is TGTGCCAGCAGTGAGACTAGCGGGATTGAGCAGTACTTC. Amino acids: CASSETSGIEQYF.

The chain combines TRBV5-5 with TRBJ1-5; D remains unclear. The CDR3 covers 13 residues. With 4 bases removed from V and 7 bases from J, the gap between germline ends came to 12 bases. CDR1 is SGHKS, CDR2 YYEKEE, per germline (reference sequence). CDR3 residues: CASSLTDAQPQHF. CDR3 sequence (DNA): TGTGCCAGCAGCCTCACAGACGCACAGCCCCAGCATTTT.

The sample holds a few counts of this clone. This chain links TRBV14 with TRBJ2-3, with TRBD2 matching over 12 bases. This CDR3 comprises 19 residues. CDR1 is SGHDN, CDR2 FVKESK, per germline. V lost 6 bases to trimming and J lost 6 bases; unmatched junction nucleotides: 19. The CDR3 sequence is CASRSDPSGGALECDTQYF. The CDR3 DNA reads as TGTGCCAGCAGATCTGACCCTAGCGGGGGGGCATTAGAGTGTGATACGCAGTATTTT.

The chain recombines TRBV20-1 with TRBJ2-5; D is uncertain. The CDR3 totals 11 residues. V was cut by 2 bases and J by 5 bases, with 6 bases left in between. Germline loops: CDR1 DFQATT, CDR2 SNEGSKA (reference sequence). As DNA, the CDR3 is TGCAGTGCTAGACCCTATGAGACCCAGTACTTC. It codes for CSARPYETQYF.

V gene TRBV9 combines with J gene TRBJ2-2, with 7 nucleotides matching TRBD1. This CDR3 region has 15 residues. The ends lost 3 bases at V and 4 bases at J; junction bases unmatched: 6. Germline V CDR1 and CDR2: SGDLS, YYNGEE. The CDR3 nucleotides read TGTGCCAGCAGCGCCGCACAGGGGACCACCGGGGAGCTGTTTTTT. It translates to CASSAAQGTTGELFF.

The rearrangement joins TRBV7-9 to TRBJ2-3, with D maybe TRBD2 (5 bases). Looked up from germline, CDR1 is SEHNR and CDR2 is FQNEAQ (reference sequence). This CDR3 is 18 amino acids long. Trimming removed 0 bases from V and 2 bases from J, with 18 bases in between. The CDR3 region has the DNA TGTGCCAGCAGCTTAGCCTGGAGGCTAGCCGAAGACACAGATACGCAGTATTTT. It is translated as CASSLAWRLAEDTDTQYF.

This clone was seen once. The chain has TRBV6-6 and TRBJ2-5, with D possibly TRBD1 on 6 matching bases. Per the germline V gene, CDR1 is MNHNY and CDR2 is SVGAGI (reference sequence). V was pared by 6 bases and J by 1 base, with 12 bases between. This CDR3 spans 14 amino acids. For the CDR3, the DNA is TGTGCCAGCAGCGCGAGGGGGTCCCAAGAGACCCAGTACTTC. It is translated as CASSARGSQETQYF.

The chain carries TRBV27 and TRBJ2-7; 9 bases align to TRBD2. The germline CDR1 and CDR2 sequences are MNHEY and SMNVEV (reference sequence). This CDR3 contains 16 residues. The V and J ends lost 5 bases and 3 bases, in that order; junction bases with no gene match: 11. CDR3 DNA sequence: TGTGCCAGCAGTCCTAATAGCGGGGGCTTTTACTACGAGCAGTACTTC. It yields the protein CASSPNSGGFYYEQYF.

The chain couples TRBV18 to TRBJ2-1; 14 bases agree with TRBD2. CDR3 size: 17 residues. Germline CDR1 reads KGHSH; CDR2 reads LQKENI. J gave up 10 bases and V 1 base, and 9 bases lay outside the gene matches. CDR3 nucleotide sequence: TGTGCCAGCTCACCACTCCCTGGGACTAGCGGGGGTGGAGAGCAGTTCTTC. It specifies CASSPLPGTSGGGEQFF.

This clone was detected only once. This sequence joins TRBV4-3 and TRBJ1-5, with a possible D match to TRBD1 (5 bases). Trimming took 0 bases from V and 3 from J, leaving 9 bases between them. Germline lookup yields CDR1 LGHNA and CDR2 YSLEER. The CDR3 is 15 amino acids. The CDR3 sequence: CASSQESRANQPQHF. CDR3 DNA: TGCGCCAGCAGCCAAGAATCCAGGGCCAATCAGCCCCAGCATTTT.

The chain recombines TRBV28 with TRBJ1-2; TRBD1 aligns across 7 bases. This CDR3 comprises 14 residues. The J segment lost 8 bases and the V segment lost 6 bases, leaving 12 bases of the junction unmatched. Germline V gives CDR1 MDHEN, CDR2 SYDVKM. This chain's CDR3 is CASRLPGTVGGYTF. CDR3 DNA sequence: TGTGCCAGCAGATTGCCCGGGACAGTCGGAGGCTACACCTTC.

The chain uses TRBV6-5 and TRBJ2-7; 7 positions agree with TRBD1. There are 12 residues in the CDR3. Unmatched junction bases numbered 4, after V lost 6 bases and J lost 5 bases. In germline, CDR1 is MNHEY, CDR2 SVGAGI. CDR3 DNA: TGTGCCAGCAGGTCCACAGGGGACGAGCAGTACTTC. Protein product: CASRSTGDEQYF.

The CDR3 spells CASSLTSGFSYNEQFF. CDR3 nucleotide sequence: TGTGCCAGCAGCTTGACTAGCGGCTTTTCCTACAATGAGCAGTTCTTC. The chain uses TRBV5-6 and TRBJ2-1, with 8 bases lining up with TRBD2. Trimming cost V 1 base and J 1 base; bases outside gene matches: 4. This CDR3 has 16 amino acids. Per germline, CDR1 SGHDT and CDR2 YYEEEE.

This clone was counted a few times. The DNA of the CDR3 is TGTGCCAGCAGTGAATTCTCGACTAGCGGCACAGATACGCAGTATTTT. Translated: CASSEFSTSGTDTQYF. V and J are TRBV2 and TRBJ2-3; 8 positions agree with TRBD2. Germline V gene sequence: CDR1 SNHLY, CDR2 FYNNEI. The V and J ends lost 2 bases and 1 base, in that order; junction bases with no gene match: 5. The CDR3 sequence is 16 residues long.

The chain employs TRBV18 and TRBJ2-5, with 7 bases identical to TRBD1. CDR3 length equals 15 residues. The germline CDR1 and CDR2 sequences are KGHSH and LQKENI. Trimming took 1 base from V and 3 from J; bases not matched to a gene: 5. The CDR3 region has the DNA TGTGCCAGCTCACCACGTAGGGGGCGTGAAGAGACCCAGTACTTC. Its protein is CASSPRRGREETQYF.

Only a few counts were recorded for this clone. The chain has TRBV29-1 and TRBJ1-3; TRBD1 is a possible D gene (5 bases). V was shortened by 3 bases and J by 9 bases, with 12 bases between the two germline ends. CDR3 length equals 12 residues. Germline-derived CDR1 and CDR2 are SQVTM and ANQGSEA. The CDR3 sequence: CSVDIGGGTIYF. The CDR3 DNA is TGCAGCGTTGATATCGGGGGAGGCACCATATATTTT.

J is TRBJ2-4 and V is TRBV11-2; 10 bases are a match to TRBD2. CDR3 length equals 16 residues. Germline CDR1 reads SGHAT; CDR2 reads FQNNGV. Trimming at V came to 1 base and at J to 5 bases, leaving 5 bases not matched to a gene. The CDR3 DNA is TGTGCCAGCAGCTTAGTGACTAGCGGGCCTCAAAACATTCAGTACTTC. This translates into CASSLVTSGPQNIQYF.

This chain uses TRBV27 with TRBJ2-2; 7 bases agree with TRBD2. The CDR3 spans 17 residues. V trimming: 3 bases; J trimming: 3 bases; junction bases outside the gene matches: 10. Germline V lookup: CDR1 MNHEY, CDR2 SMNVEV (reference sequence). The CDR3 region has the DNA TGTGCCAGCAGTTTTGAATTCGGGGGAGGGGACACCGGGGAGCTGTTTTTT. It yields the protein CASSFEFGGGDTGELFF.

V is TRBV3-1 (or the pseudogene TRBV3-2) and J is TRBJ2-5; 8 positions agree with TRBD2. The V segment lost 2 bases and the J segment 7 bases; nucleotides outside the gene matches: 3. The CDR3 extends over 13 amino acids. The germline V gene has CDR1 LGHDT and CDR2 YNNKEL (reference sequence). The CDR3 spells CASSQSSGGTQYF. As DNA, the CDR3 is TGTGCCAGCAGCCAAAGCAGCGGGGGGACCCAGTACTTC.

The chain links TRBV14 to TRBJ1-6, with 9 bases that match TRBD1. This CDR3 has 15 residues. V lost 2 bases and J lost 8; bases outside the gene matches: 4. From germline, CDR1 is SGHDN and CDR2 FVKESK. The CDR3, as DNA: TGTGCCAGCAGCCAATTCTGGGACAGGGATTCACCCCTCCACTTT. This encodes CASSQFWDRDSPLHF.

DNA for the CDR3: TGTGCCAGCAGCTACCCGACAGGGCGGGGAGCTTTCTTT. Translated, it gives CASSYPTGRGAFF. The V gene is TRBV7-9, the J gene TRBJ1-1; 7 nucleotides line up with TRBD1. V shed 4 bases, J shed 10 bases, and the junction held 9 bases outside the gene matches. The CDR3 has 13 residues. Germline V lookup: CDR1 SEHNR, CDR2 FQNEAQ (reference sequence).

The rearrangement joins TRBV7-2 to TRBJ2-6; no clear D gene. Germline V lookup: CDR1 SGHTA, CDR2 FQGNSA. V was pared by 3 bases and J by 3 bases, with 12 bases between. This CDR3 has 16 residues. The DNA for the CDR3 is TGTGCCAGCAGCTTCTTGAGCACGGGTGGGGCCAACGTCCTGACTTTC. Translation gives CASSFLSTGGANVLTF.